This is a list of T cell receptor beta chains from one sample in a study of blood T cells in healthy people across ages. TCRdb reprocessed the 5' RACE reads via MiXCR and lists one record per CDR3 protein. Of some 700,000 distinct CDR3 sequences detected, approximately 39% appear once; the ten largest clones hold more than 20%. Sequencing was done on a sample of blood. The receptors here all came from a woman aged 55-70 years in good health. Each CDR3 is given with its conserved first and last residue. D genes are given only for firm matches. A row's size may be missing; if present it is once, few, many or a size class.

TRBJ2-5,-,few,TRBV5-1,15,TGCGCCAGCGCAGACGGCGCGACAGTATACAATGAGCAGTACTTC,CASADGATVYNEQYF
TRBJ2-5,-,many,TRBV7-2,15,TGTGCCAGCAGCCACATCACAGATTCCCCTGGGACCCAGTACTTC,CASSHITDSPGTQYF
TRBJ2-1,TRBD2,-,TRBV4-1,16,TGCGCCAGCAGCCAGTCACTAGCGGGGCCGGGAAATGAGCAGTTCTTC,CASSQSLAGPGNEQFF
TRBJ1-4,-,-,TRBV6-5,12,TGTGCCAGCGGGGGGGAAGGTGAAAAACTGTTTTTT,CASGGEGEKLFF
TRBJ2-7,TRBD1,few,TRBV7-2,20,TGTGCCAGCAGCTTCATGGCCGGGACAGGGACTTTGAGCTCCTACAATGAGCAGTACTTC,CASSFMAGTGTLSSYNEQYF
TRBJ2-5,-,few,TRBV7-3,15,TGTGCCAGCAGCTTAGATCCGAACCTCCAAGAGACCCAGTACTTC,CASSLDPNLQETQYF
TRBJ1-2,TRBD1,-,TRBV27,15,TGTGCCAGCAGTTCACCAGCACAGGGGGCCTATGGCTACACCTTC,CASSSPAQGAYGYTF
TRBJ2-3,-,-,TRBV20-1,10,TGCAGTGGATTAGAGGATACGCAGTATTTT,CSGLEDTQYF
TRBJ2-1,-,few,TRBV24-1,16,TGTGCCACCAGTGATGGGGGCCCGGGACTTGACAATGAGCAGTTCTTC,CATSDGGPGLDNEQFF
TRBJ1-5,-,-,TRBV10-3,12,TGTGCCATCAGTGAGGGGGATCAGCCCCAGCATTTT,CAISEGDQPQHF
TRBJ2-7,-,-,TRBV6-6,15,TGTGCCAGCAGTTACCAAGGGGGAAAAAACTACGAGCAGTACTTC,CASSYQGGKNYEQYF
TRBJ2-4,TRBD1,few,TRBV27,18,TGTGCCAGCAGTCCCGGACAGGGCCACACGGGGGCCAAAAACATTCAGTACTTC,CASSPGQGHTGAKNIQYF
TRBJ2-3,TRBD1,-,TRBV20-1,17,TGCAGTGCTCTTCAGGCGGACAGGGGGCATAGCACAGATACGCAGTATTTT,CSALQADRGHSTDTQYF
TRBJ2-4,TRBD2,-,TRBV20-1,16,TGCAGTGTCTTATCCGGGACTAGCGGGAGGGTCGGGGAGCAGTACTTC,CSVLSGTSGRVGEQYF
TRBJ2-3,TRBD2,-,TRBV20-1,15,TGCAGTGCTAACCCCTCTAGCGGGGGCACAGATACGCAGTATTTT,CSANPSSGGTDTQYF
TRBJ1-1,-,-,TRBV6-1,16,TGTGCCAGCAGTCATCCGGGACATAAAAAGAACACTGAAGCTTTCTTT,CASSHPGHKKNTEAFF
TRBJ1-6,-,few,TRBV18,14,TGTGCCAGCTCACCCGCCCCATATAATTCACCCCTCCACTTT,CASSPAPYNSPLHF
TRBJ2-5,-,few,TRBV7-9,16,TGTGCCAGCAGCATTTATGATGTGGTCGCGGAGGAGACCCAGTACTTC,CASSIYDVVAEETQYF
TRBJ2-3,TRBD2,-,TRBV9,15,TGTGCCAGCAGCGTAGGGCTAGCGGGAGAAGATACGCAGTATTTT,CASSVGLAGEDTQYF
TRBJ2-2,-,-,TRBV24-1,16,TGTGCCACCAGTGGTGCCGGGGGCCAAGGCACCGGGGAGCTGTTTTTT,CATSGAGGQGTGELFF
TRBJ2-7,-,-,TRBV7-2,14,TGTGCCAGCAGCGCTCAACAGGGTACCTACGAGCAGTACTTC,CASSAQQGTYEQYF
TRBJ2-7,TRBD1,-,TRBV20-1,15,TGCAGTGCTAGGGCCCCCGGGACAGGTACCTACGAGCAGTACTTC,CSARAPGTGTYEQYF
TRBJ1-1,-,-,TRBV20-1,13,TGCAGTGCTAGCGAGGTGACGGGCACTGAAGCTTTCTTT,CSASEVTGTEAFF
TRBJ1-2,-,-,TRBV12-3/TRBV12-4,13,TGTGCCAGCAGTTCCCTCGGGTCCTATGGCAACACCTTC,CASSSLGSYGNTF
TRBJ2-1,-,few,TRBV30,13,TGTGCCTGGAGTGAGGGGAATTTTAATGAGCAGTTCTTC,CAWSEGNFNEQFF
TRBJ1-1,-,-,TRBV7-9,13,TGTGCCAGCAGCCGGGGGGTAAACACTGAAGCTTTCTTT,CASSRGVNTEAFF
TRBJ1-1,-,-,TRBV28,14,TGTGCCAGCAGTGAGGGCCAAGAAGTCACTGAAGCTTTCTTT,CASSEGQEVTEAFF
TRBJ2-6,-,-,TRBV2,15,TGTGCCAGCAGCGCAGGGATCTCTGGGGCCAACGTCCTGACTTTC,CASSAGISGANVLTF
TRBJ2-7,TRBD2,many,TRBV12-3/TRBV12-4,15,TGTGCCAGCAGTCTCATAGCGGGAGGCTCCTACGAGCAGTACTTC,CASSLIAGGSYEQYF
TRBJ2-1,-,few,TRBV9,17,TGTGCCAGCAGCCCATGTGTGGGGGGCGGCCTGTACAATGAGCAGTTCTTC,CASSPCVGGGLYNEQFF